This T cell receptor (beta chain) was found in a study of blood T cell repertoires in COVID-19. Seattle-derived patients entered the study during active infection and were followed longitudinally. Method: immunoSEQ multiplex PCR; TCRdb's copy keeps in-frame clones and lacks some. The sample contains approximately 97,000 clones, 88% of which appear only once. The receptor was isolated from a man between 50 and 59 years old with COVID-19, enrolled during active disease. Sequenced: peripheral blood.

CDR3 in DNA: TGTGCCATCAGAGGACAGGGGAACAATTCACCCCTCCACTTT. Translated, it gives CAIRGQGNNSPLHF. The rearrangement links TRBV10-3 to TRBJ1-6, with 9 bases that match TRBD1. This CDR3 has 14 amino acids. With 6 bases clipped from V and 7 bases from J, the junction kept 4 bases outside the gene matches. CDR1 and CDR2 from the germline V gene are ENHRY and SYGVKD.